This TCR beta chain was recovered during a study of T cells in Graves' hyperthyroidism and ophthalmopathy. Trimming took 5 bases from V and 4 from J; bases not matched to a gene: 16. The CDR3 runs 18 residues. CDR1 LNHDA and CDR2 SQIVND come from the germline V gene (reference sequence). Amplification targeted TCR beta CDR3 regions from RNA transcripts. The primer set for the first-round RT-PCR of the TCR CDR3 was HTBI. TCRdb reanalysed the multiplex PCR reads using MiXCR and keeps one entry per CDR3 protein. The sample holds a few hundred thousand distinct CDR3 sequences; approximately 15% are singletons and the top ten take about 51%. Under 3 months was the duration of disease in ophthalmopathy patients, who also had a Clinical Activity Score of at least 3 and a NOSPECS grade of at least 4. Each diagnosis drew on symptoms, thyroxine, TRAb, thyroid ultrasound and orbital computed tomography findings. PBMCs were derived from about 10 ml fresh peripheral blood.

Sequenced input: blood. The sequence came from a woman in her fifties or sixties with Graves' ophthalmopathy. The chain has TRBV19 and TRBJ2-3; 9 nucleotides align to TRBD1. CDR3 sequence reads: CASSSIHNRGLVADTQYF. CDR3 DNA sequence: TGTGCCAGTAGTTCTATACATAACAGGGGGCTGGTCGCAGATACGCAGTATTTT.